These 29 T cell receptor beta chains were all obtained from the same sample, sequenced in a study of shared T cell receptors in the human thymus (dated by TCRdb to about 2021). The library relied on the immunoSEQ multiplex PCR assay. The clones in this table, taken by TCRdb from immuneACCESS, are in-frame only. Not every clone is retained; where verified, under half of the shortfall comes from an unresolved V gene, and the cause of the rest is unknown. In this sample the table shows some 660,000 clones, about 89% of which occur a single time. 0.0094% of the sample rests with the top ten. The data also belong to a second study, concerning human thymus T cells.

Source material: thymocytes. These receptors were taken from a boy in the first two years of life with a congenital heart defect. Donor details come from another sample of the same person, matched by shared clones.

The chain couples TRBV29-1 to TRBJ1-5; D possibly corresponds to TRBD1 (5 bases). V lost 5 bases to trimming and J lost 0 bases, with 14 bases between them. CDR1 and CDR2 from the germline V gene are SQVTM and ANQGSEA. There are 15 residues in the CDR3. CDR3 sequence (DNA): TGCAGCGTTTCTACAGGACGTTATAGCAATCAGCCCCAGCATTTT. It codes for CSVSTGRYSNQPQHF.

This sequence joins TRBV21-1 and TRBJ1-5; the DNA was not compared with TRBD1, the D call given in the table. TRBV21-1 is flagged as a pseudogene. The CDR3 extends over 16 amino acids. The CDR3 DNA reads as TGTGCCAGCAGCAAAGGGACAGGTTATAGCAATCAGCCCCAGCATTTT. This translates into CASSKGTGYSNQPQHF.

The V call is TRBV27, the J call TRBJ1-2; weak D call: TRBD1 (6 bases). The CDR3 has 13 amino acids. Between the trimmed V and J ends, which lost 8 bases and 7 bases, there was a span of 17 bases. Germline lookup yields CDR1 MNHEY and CDR2 SMNVEV (reference sequence). The chain's CDR3 is CASWVAGAGGYTF. The CDR3, as DNA: TGTGCCAGCTGGGTCGCGGGGGCGGGTGGCTACACCTTC.

This clone was picked up one time. The chain uses TRBV2 and TRBJ2-7, with 14 nucleotides matching TRBD2. Unmatched junction bases numbered 7, after V lost 5 bases and J lost 4 bases. The CDR3 is made up of 16 amino acids. Germline loops: CDR1 SNHLY, CDR2 FYNNEI. This CDR3 is CASSPTGLAGAYEQYF. CDR3 nucleotides: TGTGCCAGCAGTCCTACGGGACTAGCGGGAGCGTACGAGCAGTACTTC.

This clone was observed once. This CDR3 reads CASRETAPSGNTIYF. Written as DNA, the CDR3 is TGTGCCAGCAGGGAGACAGCTCCCTCTGGAAACACCATATATTTT. The rearrangement links TRBV6-5 to TRBJ1-3, with a weak D call TRBD1 (5 bases). Germline CDR1 and CDR2: MNHEY and SVGAGI. This CDR3 spans 15 amino acids. V was trimmed by 6 bases and J by 0 bases, leaving 12 bases between them.

CDR3 DNA: TGTGCCACCAGCAGAGGACTAGCGGAGTACGAGCAGTACTTC. Protein product: CATSRGLAEYEQYF. This sequence joins TRBV15 and TRBJ2-7; 9 nucleotides line up with TRBD2. After removal of 1 base from V and 4 bases from J, the junction contained 2 bases not matched to a gene. The CDR3 consists of 14 residues. Looked up from germline, CDR1 is LNHNV and CDR2 is YYDKDF (reference sequence).

V gene TRBV15 combines with J gene TRBJ2-3; 10 nucleotides align to TRBD2. Germline values: CDR1 LNHNV, CDR2 YYDKDF (reference sequence). CDR3 length: 17 residues. The J segment lost 4 bases and the V segment lost 0 bases, leaving 7 bases of the junction unmatched. Here the CDR3 reads CATSRDCSSGSPDTQYF. The CDR3 nucleotides read TGTGCCACCAGCAGAGATTGTTCTAGCGGGAGTCCAGATACGCAGTATTTT.

The chain employs TRBV28 and TRBJ2-4, with D perhaps TRBD1 (6 bases). This CDR3 is 14 amino acids long. Trimming removed 5 bases at V and 2 bases at J, with 10 bases between. Germline V gives CDR1 MDHEN, CDR2 SYDVKM. The CDR3 reads CASSMRGSKNIQYF. DNA of the CDR3: TGTGCCAGCAGTATGAGGGGGTCCAAAAACATTCAGTACTTC.

The chain couples TRBV15 to TRBJ2-3; 9 nucleotides agree with TRBD2. This CDR3 is 16 amino acids long. Trimming at V came to 0 bases and at J to 2 bases, leaving 3 bases not matched to a gene. The germline gives CDR1 LNHNV, CDR2 YYDKDF (reference sequence). The CDR3 here is CATSRETSGNTDTQYF. The CDR3 bases are TGTGCCACCAGCAGAGAGACTAGCGGTAACACAGATACGCAGTATTTT.

CDR3 sequence: CASSRPPGQLSSDEQYF. The CDR3, as DNA: TGTGCCAGCAGCCGGCCCCCGGGACAGCTCTCTTCCGACGAGCAGTACTTC. The rearrangement uses TRBV14 and TRBJ2-7; 7 nucleotides line up with TRBD1. V gave up 4 bases and J gave up 5 bases; unmatched junction bases: 17. CDR1 and CDR2 from the germline V gene are SGHDN and FVKESK. CDR3 size: 17 residues.

With respect to this clone: One end of the junction does not line up with germline, which may come from a read error. The genes are TRBV6-5 and TRBJ2-7; TRBD1 is a possible D gene (6 bases). Germline CDR1 and CDR2: MNHEY and SVGAGI. The CDR3 has 13 amino acids. The CDR3 is CASSSDSQGSADF. The CDR3 DNA reads as TGTGCCAGCAGTTCGGACAGTCAGGGATCCGCGGACTTC.

The chain links TRBV19 to TRBJ1-1; 10 nucleotides line up with TRBD1. The CDR3 totals 15 residues. Germline V CDR1 and CDR2: LNHDA, SQIVND (reference sequence). V lost 5 bases to trimming and J lost 4 bases; unmatched junction nucleotides: 7. CDR3 protein: CASSPRQGASTEAFF. The CDR3 DNA reads TGTGCCAGTAGTCCTCGACAGGGGGCTAGCACTGAAGCTTTCTTT.

The CDR3 sequence: CASSLIAAEEKLFF. CDR3 DNA: TGTGCCAGCAGCTTGATTGCGGCGGAGGAAAAACTGTTTTTT. This chain joins TRBV5-8 and TRBJ1-4; no firm D call. The V end was cut by 1 base, the J end by 8 bases, with 12 bases between. Germline values: CDR1 SGHTS, CDR2 YDEGEE. This CDR3 contains 14 residues.

This clone was seen only a few times. This sequence joins TRBV18 and TRBJ2-2, with D possibly matching TRBD1 (5 bases). V lost 3 bases, J lost 4 bases, and 15 bases lay in between. Germline lookup yields CDR1 KGHSH and CDR2 LQKENI. This CDR3 region has 16 residues. Here the CDR3 DNA reads TGTGCCAGCTCACCTTCTCCGGACACGGTCACCGGGGAGCTGTTTTTT. This sequence encodes CASSPSPDTVTGELFF.

The chain employs TRBV15 and TRBJ2-7; no clear D. Germline V gives CDR1 LNHNV, CDR2 YYDKDF (reference sequence). The CDR3 length is 13 residues. The germline V and J ends were trimmed by 1 base and 3 bases, with 7 bases remaining between them. This CDR3 reads CATSRVNFYEQYF. The CDR3 DNA sequence: TGTGCCACCAGCAGAGTTAACTTCTACGAGCAGTACTTC.

The chain is built from TRBV5-1 and TRBJ1-1; 7 bases line up with TRBD1. The CDR3 extends over 18 amino acids. Trimming took 2 bases from V and 1 from J; bases not matched to a gene: 14. CDR1 is SGHRS, CDR2 YFSETQ, per germline. The CDR3 sequence is CASSFEQSRRQGNTEAFF. In DNA form, the CDR3 reads TGCGCCAGCAGCTTTGAGCAGTCTAGGAGACAGGGGAACACTGAAGCTTTCTTT.

The V and J genes are TRBV14 and TRBJ1-4, with a weak D call TRBD1 (6 bases). The V gene lost 3 bases and the J gene lost 11 bases, with 13 bases spanning the gap. This CDR3 is 13 amino acids long. The V gene's germline CDR1 is SGHDN and CDR2 FVKESK. Here the CDR3 reads CASSQGGAGKLFF. As DNA, the CDR3 is TGTGCCAGCAGCCAGGGGGGGGCGGGGAAACTGTTTTTT. Filled out from reference TRBV14 and TRBJ1-4, the complete variable domain reads EAGVTQFPSHSVIEKGQTVTLRCDPISGHDNLYWYRRVMGKEIKFLLHFVKESKQDESGMPNNRFLAERTGGTYSTLKVQPAELEDSGVYFCASSQGGAGKLFFGSGTQLSVL.

The V call is TRBV6-1, the J call TRBJ1-2; D is unresolved. The CDR3 covers 14 residues. Germline CDR1 MNHNS, CDR2 SASEGT. Trimming stripped 2 bases from V and 4 bases from J, with 11 bases between. DNA for the CDR3: TGTGCCAGCAGTGAAATTAGAAACCCCTATGGCTACACCTTC. Translating it yields CASSEIRNPYGYTF.

Only a few counts were recorded for this clone. The chain has TRBV28 and TRBJ1-5; D call uncertain. The germline gives CDR1 MDHEN, CDR2 SYDVKM. Trimming shortened V by 2 bases and J by 2 bases, and 4 bases separated the two germline ends. There are 13 residues in the CDR3. This chain's CDR3 is CASSLGRNQPQHF. Here the CDR3 DNA reads TGTGCCAGCAGTTTAGGGCGCAATCAGCCCCAGCATTTT.

This clone has just one count. Other DNA sequences in the same sample also yield this CDR3. The chain couples TRBV6-1 to TRBJ1-5; D unresolved. The CDR3 is 11 residues long. Germline V CDR1 and CDR2: MNHNS, SASEGT. Trimming left V 4 bases short and J 10 bases short, with 8 bases between. CDR3 bases: TGTGCCAGCAGTGGACATGGACCCCAGCATTTT. Translation gives CASSGHGPQHF.

The chain is built from TRBV27 and TRBJ2-4; D is possibly TRBD1 (5 bases). In germline, CDR1 is MNHEY, CDR2 SMNVEV (reference sequence). V was shortened by 5 bases and J by 1 base, with 18 bases between the two germline ends. This CDR3 contains 17 residues. The CDR3 nucleotides read TGTGCCAGCAGTCCGACAGCACCTCCGGAGGCCAAAAACATTCAGTACTTC. Protein product: CASSPTAPPEAKNIQYF.

The V and J genes are TRBV2 and TRBJ2-7, with TRBD1 as a possible D gene (6 bases). Between the trimmed V and J ends, which lost 4 bases and 3 bases, there was a span of 19 bases. CDR3 size: 16 residues. CDR1 and CDR2 from the germline V gene are SNHLY and FYNNEI. The CDR3 region is CASSATPRGQHYEQYF. In DNA form, the CDR3 reads TGTGCCAGCAGTGCAACCCCACGAGGACAGCACTACGAGCAGTACTTC.

This chain joins TRBV12-5 and TRBJ1-5; 7 bases are a match to TRBD1. CDR3 length: 15 amino acids. Germline CDR1 reads LGHNT; CDR2 reads FRNRAP. V shed 6 bases and J 5 bases; nucleotides not matched to a gene: 10. DNA of the CDR3: TGTGCTAGTGGAAGACAGGGATTTAGTTATCAGCCCCAGCATTTT. Translating it yields CASGRQGFSYQPQHF.

V gene TRBV4-2 combines with J gene TRBJ1-2; D call uncertain. Germline CDR1 is LGHNA and CDR2 is YNFKEQ. Trimming took off 1 base at V and 4 bases at J, with 7 bases between the two ends. CDR3 length equals 13 residues. CDR3: CASSQGTGYGYTF. In nucleotides, the CDR3 is TGTGCCAGCAGCCAAGGAACCGGCTATGGCTACACCTTC.

In its sample, this clone was seen once. The chain uses TRBV4-1 and TRBJ1-2, with TRBD1 matching over 7 bases. Germline values: CDR1 MGHRA, CDR2 YSYEKL. The J segment lost 4 bases and the V segment lost 0 bases, leaving 5 bases of the junction unmatched. The CDR3 runs to 15 residues. The CDR3 DNA sequence: TGCGCCAGCAGCCAAGAGGGGACAGATACCTATGGCTACACCTTC. Protein sequence: CASSQEGTDTYGYTF.

This chain connects TRBV15 to TRBJ2-5; a possible D gene is TRBD2 (7 bases). Trimming left V 0 bases short and J 5 bases short, with 16 bases between. This CDR3 region has 16 residues. CDR1 and CDR2 (germline): LNHNV, YYDKDF (reference sequence). The CDR3 DNA reads TGTGCCACCAGCAGAGATCGGGGGGCTGTTAGCGAGACCCAGTACTTC. Translation: CATSRDRGAVSETQYF.

The chain is built from TRBV7-3 and TRBJ1-1, with D maybe TRBD1 (6 bases). Germline CDR1 and CDR2: SGHTA and FQGTGA. Trimming left V 5 bases short and J 1 base short, with 23 bases between. This CDR3 contains 18 residues. The CDR3 coding sequence is TGTGCCAGCAGCCCCTACGTCTTGGCAGGGGTAGGGAACACTGAAGCTTTCTTT. It encodes CASSPYVLAGVGNTEAFF.

The V call is TRBV4-3, the J call TRBJ2-7; TRBD2 agrees at 12 bases. The junction had 8 bases not matched to a gene; V was cut back by 0 bases and J by 2 bases. The CDR3 runs 18 residues. The germline V gene encodes CDR1 LGHNA and CDR2 YSLEER. Written as DNA, the CDR3 is TGCGCCAGCAGCCAAGACCCCGGACTAGCGGGGAATCCCTACGAGCAGTACTTC. Translation gives CASSQDPGLAGNPYEQYF.

CDR3 sequence: CASSPRGLARYNEQFF. The CDR3 nucleotides are TGTGCCAGCAGCCCTCGCGGGCTAGCGAGGTACAATGAGCAGTTCTTC. The gene calls are TRBV9 and TRBJ2-1, with D possibly matching TRBD2 (6 bases). CDR3 length: 16 residues. Looked up from germline, CDR1 is SGDLS and CDR2 is YYNGEE. Trimming removed 4 bases at V and 4 bases at J, with 18 bases between. Based on the CDR3 plus reference TRBV9 and TRBJ2-1, the full variable domain is DSGVTQTPKHLITATGQRVTLRCSPRSGDLSVYWYQQSLDQGLQFLIQYYNGEERAKGNILERFSAQQFPDLHSELNLSSLELGDSALYFCASSPRGLARYNEQFFGPGTRLTVL.